This T cell receptor beta chain came from a study of tumor and adjacent non-tumor tissue in lung cancer. Overall study: Histology: 12 adenocarcinoma, a couple of squamous cell carcinoma, 1 small cell lung cancer. Each sample yielded a few million productive TCRbeta reads on average. General study findings and limits: Tumor repertoires had a smaller top 100 clone share than normal lung.

A modified ARM-PCR protocol with three rounds of nested PCR amplified TCRbeta. From the multiplex PCR reads, TCRdb called clonotypes with MiXCR, one entry per CDR3 protein. The data hold tens of thousands of distinct CDR3 sequences, with around two thirds observed a single time. Germline V gene sequence: CDR1 GTSNPN, CDR2 SVGIG (reference sequence). V lost 3 bases and J lost 7; bases outside the gene matches: 10. The CDR3 has 14 amino acids. The template was RNA from unsorted bulk tissue. This non-tumor lung sample came from over 3 cm beyond the tumor edge. Note on this clonotype: Its antigen is not known.

Sequenced material: distant non-tumor lung tissue. This rearrangement joins TRBV30 to TRBJ2-7; 9 bases map to TRBD1. This clonotype was sampled from a man in his 70s with non-small cell lung cancer. CDR3 nucleotides: TGTGCCTGGAGCACGGGACAGGGAATGCGAGAGCAGTACTTC. Its translation: CAWSTGQGMREQYF.